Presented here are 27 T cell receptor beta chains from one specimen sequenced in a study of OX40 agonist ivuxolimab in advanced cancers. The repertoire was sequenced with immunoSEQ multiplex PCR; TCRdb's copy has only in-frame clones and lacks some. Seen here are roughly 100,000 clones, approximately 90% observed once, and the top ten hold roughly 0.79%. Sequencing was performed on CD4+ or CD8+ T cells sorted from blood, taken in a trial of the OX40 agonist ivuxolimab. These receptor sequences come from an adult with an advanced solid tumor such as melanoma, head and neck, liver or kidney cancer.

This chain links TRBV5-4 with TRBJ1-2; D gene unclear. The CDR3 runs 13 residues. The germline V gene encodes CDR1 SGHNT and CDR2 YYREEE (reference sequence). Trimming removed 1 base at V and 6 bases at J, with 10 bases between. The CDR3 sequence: CASSLTRQDGYTF. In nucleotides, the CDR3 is TGTGCCAGCAGCTTGACCCGACAAGATGGCTACACCTTC.

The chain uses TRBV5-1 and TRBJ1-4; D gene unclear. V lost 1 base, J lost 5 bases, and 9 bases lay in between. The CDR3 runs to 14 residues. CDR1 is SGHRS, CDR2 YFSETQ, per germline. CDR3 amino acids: CASSLKDSNEKLFF. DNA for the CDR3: TGCGCCAGCAGCTTGAAGGATTCCAATGAAAAACTGTTTTTT.

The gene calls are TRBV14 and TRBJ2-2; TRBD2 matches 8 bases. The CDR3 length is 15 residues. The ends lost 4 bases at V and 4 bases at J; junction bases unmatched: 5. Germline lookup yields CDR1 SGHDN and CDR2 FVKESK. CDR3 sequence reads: CASSRTSQGTGELFF. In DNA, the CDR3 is TGTGCCAGCAGCCGGACTAGCCAAGGCACCGGGGAGCTGTTTTTT.

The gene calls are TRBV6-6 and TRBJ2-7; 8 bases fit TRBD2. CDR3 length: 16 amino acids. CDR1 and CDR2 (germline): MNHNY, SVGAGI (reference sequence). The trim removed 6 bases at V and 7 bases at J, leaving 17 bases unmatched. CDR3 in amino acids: CASSRGGSIFVGEQYF. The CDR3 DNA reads TGTGCCAGCAGCCGCGGGGGGTCAATTTTCGTGGGGGAGCAGTACTTC.

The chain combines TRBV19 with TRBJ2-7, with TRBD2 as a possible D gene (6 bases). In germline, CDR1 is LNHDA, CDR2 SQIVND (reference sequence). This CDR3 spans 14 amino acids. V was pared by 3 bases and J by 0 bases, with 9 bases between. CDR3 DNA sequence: TGTGCCAGTAGTATGGTGGGGGGCTCCTACGAGCAGTACTTC. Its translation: CASSMVGGSYEQYF.

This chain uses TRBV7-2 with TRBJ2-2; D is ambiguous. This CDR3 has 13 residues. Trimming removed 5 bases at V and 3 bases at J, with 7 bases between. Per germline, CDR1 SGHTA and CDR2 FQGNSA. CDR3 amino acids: CASSPRYTGELFF. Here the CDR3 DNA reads TGTGCCAGCAGCCCAAGATACACCGGGGAGCTGTTTTTT.

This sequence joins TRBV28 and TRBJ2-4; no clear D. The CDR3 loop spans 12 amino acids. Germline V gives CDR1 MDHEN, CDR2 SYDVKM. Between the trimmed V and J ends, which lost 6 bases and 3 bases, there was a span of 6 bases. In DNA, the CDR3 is TGTGCCAGCAGCAAAAACAAAAACATTCAGTACTTC. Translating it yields CASSKNKNIQYF.

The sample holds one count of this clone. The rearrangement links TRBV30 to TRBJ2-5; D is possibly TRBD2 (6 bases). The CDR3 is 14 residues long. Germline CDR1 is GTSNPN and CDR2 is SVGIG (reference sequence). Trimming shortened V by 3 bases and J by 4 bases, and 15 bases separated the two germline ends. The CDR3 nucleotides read TGTGCCTGGAGGGGACTCCTGCCGGGAGAGACCCAGTACTTC. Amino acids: CAWRGLLPGETQYF.

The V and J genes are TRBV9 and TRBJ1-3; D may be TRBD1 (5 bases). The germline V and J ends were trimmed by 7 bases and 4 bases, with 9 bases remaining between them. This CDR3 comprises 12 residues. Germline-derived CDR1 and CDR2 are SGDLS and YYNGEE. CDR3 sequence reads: CASAQGGNTIYF. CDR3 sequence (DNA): TGTGCCAGCGCCCAGGGAGGAAACACCATATATTTT.

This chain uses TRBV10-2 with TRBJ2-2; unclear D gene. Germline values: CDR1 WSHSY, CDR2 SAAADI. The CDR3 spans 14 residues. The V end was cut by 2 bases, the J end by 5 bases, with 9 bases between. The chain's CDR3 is CASSEPPFTGELFF. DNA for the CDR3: TGCGCCAGCAGTGAGCCACCCTTTACCGGGGAGCTGTTTTTT.

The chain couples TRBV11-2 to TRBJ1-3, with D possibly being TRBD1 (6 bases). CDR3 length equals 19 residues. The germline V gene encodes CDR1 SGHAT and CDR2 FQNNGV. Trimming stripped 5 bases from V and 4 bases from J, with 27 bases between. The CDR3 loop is CASSPYRGHREVTGNTIYF. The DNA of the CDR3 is TGTGCCAGCAGCCCGTACCGGGGACACAGGGAGGTAACGGGAAACACCATATATTTT.

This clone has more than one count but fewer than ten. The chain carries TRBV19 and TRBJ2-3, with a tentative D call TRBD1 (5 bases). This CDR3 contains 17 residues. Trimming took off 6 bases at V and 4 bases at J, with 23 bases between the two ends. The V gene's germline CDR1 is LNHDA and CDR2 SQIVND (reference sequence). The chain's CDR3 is CASRNRGSRRSADTQYF. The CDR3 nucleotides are TGTGCCAGTAGAAATAGGGGCAGTCGTCGTTCAGCAGATACGCAGTATTTT.

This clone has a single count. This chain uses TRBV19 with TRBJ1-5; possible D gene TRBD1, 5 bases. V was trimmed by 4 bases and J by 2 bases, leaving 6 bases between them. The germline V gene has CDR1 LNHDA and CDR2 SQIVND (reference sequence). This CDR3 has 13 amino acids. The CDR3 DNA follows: TGTGCCAGTAGTAGAGGGGGCAATCAGCCCCAGCATTTT. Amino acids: CASSRGGNQPQHF.

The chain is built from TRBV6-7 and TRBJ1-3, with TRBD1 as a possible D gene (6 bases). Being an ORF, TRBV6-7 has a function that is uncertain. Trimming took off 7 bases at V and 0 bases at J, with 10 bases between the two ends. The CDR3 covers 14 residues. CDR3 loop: CASKGQSSGNTIYF. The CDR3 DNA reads TGTGCCAGCAAAGGACAGAGCTCTGGAAACACCATATATTTT.

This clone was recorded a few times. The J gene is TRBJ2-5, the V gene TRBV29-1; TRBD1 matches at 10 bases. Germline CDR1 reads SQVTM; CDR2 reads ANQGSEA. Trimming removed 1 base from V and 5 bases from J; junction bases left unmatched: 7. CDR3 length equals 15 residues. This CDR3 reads CSVEGGQGVRETQYF. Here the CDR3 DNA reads TGCAGCGTTGAAGGAGGACAGGGGGTTCGGGAGACCCAGTACTTC.

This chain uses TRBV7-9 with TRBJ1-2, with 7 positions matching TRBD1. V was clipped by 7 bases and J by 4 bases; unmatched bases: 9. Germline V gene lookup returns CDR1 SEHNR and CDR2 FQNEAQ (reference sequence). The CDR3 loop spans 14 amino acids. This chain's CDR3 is CASTWRGPGYGYTF. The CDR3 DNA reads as TGTGCCAGCACCTGGAGGGGGCCAGGCTATGGCTACACCTTC.

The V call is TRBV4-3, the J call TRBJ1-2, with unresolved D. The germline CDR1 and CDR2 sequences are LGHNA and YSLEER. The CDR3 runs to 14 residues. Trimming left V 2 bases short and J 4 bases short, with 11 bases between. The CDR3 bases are TGCGCCAGCAGCCAAAGCAGTTTCCTCTATGGCTACACCTTC. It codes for CASSQSSFLYGYTF.

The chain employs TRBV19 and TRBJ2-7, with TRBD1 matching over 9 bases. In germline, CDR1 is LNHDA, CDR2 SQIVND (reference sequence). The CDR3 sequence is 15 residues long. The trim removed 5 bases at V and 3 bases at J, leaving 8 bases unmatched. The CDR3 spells CASSSPGQGFYEQYF. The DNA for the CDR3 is TGTGCCAGTAGTTCTCCGGGACAGGGCTTCTACGAGCAGTACTTC.

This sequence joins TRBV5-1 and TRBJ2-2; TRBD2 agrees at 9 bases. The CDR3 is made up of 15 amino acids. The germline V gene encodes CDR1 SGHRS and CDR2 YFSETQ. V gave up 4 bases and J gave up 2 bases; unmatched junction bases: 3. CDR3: CASSRGGVNTGELFF. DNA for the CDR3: TGCGCCAGCAGCCGCGGGGGGGTTAACACCGGGGAGCTGTTTTTT.

The chain's CDR3 is CSVLLPGDNEQFF. The CDR3 DNA reads TGCAGCGTTCTCCTCCCAGGGGATAATGAGCAGTTCTTC. This chain connects TRBV29-1 to TRBJ2-1; the D gene is possibly TRBD1 (6 bases). CDR1 SQVTM and CDR2 ANQGSEA come from the germline V gene. Trimming took off 5 bases at V and 7 bases at J, with 15 bases between the two ends. CDR3 length equals 13 residues.

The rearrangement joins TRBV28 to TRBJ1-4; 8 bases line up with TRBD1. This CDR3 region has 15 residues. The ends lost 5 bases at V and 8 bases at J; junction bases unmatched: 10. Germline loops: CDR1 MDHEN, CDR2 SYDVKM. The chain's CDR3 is CASSRSGGSEEKLFF. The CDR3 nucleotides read TGTGCCAGCAGTCGCTCAGGGGGCAGTGAGGAAAAACTGTTTTTT.

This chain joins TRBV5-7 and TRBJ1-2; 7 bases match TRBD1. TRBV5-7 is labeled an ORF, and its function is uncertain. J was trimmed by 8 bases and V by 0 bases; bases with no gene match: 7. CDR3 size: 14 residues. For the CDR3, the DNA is TGTGCCAGCAGCTTGGAAGCGGTAGGGGGCGGCTACACCTTC. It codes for CASSLEAVGGGYTF.

The CDR3, as DNA: TGTGCCAGCAGCCTACGCTGGAACACTGAAGCTTTCTTT. This gives the protein CASSLRWNTEAFF. The chain has TRBV7-9 and TRBJ1-1, with D unclear. Deletions cut 5 bases from V and 1 base from J, with 8 bases between. CDR3 length equals 13 residues. Germline CDR1 SEHNR, CDR2 FQNEAQ (reference sequence).

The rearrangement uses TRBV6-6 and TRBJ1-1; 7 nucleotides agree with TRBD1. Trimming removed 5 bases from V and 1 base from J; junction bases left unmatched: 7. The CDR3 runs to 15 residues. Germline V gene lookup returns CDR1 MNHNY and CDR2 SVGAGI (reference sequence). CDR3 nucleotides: TGTGCCAGCAGTACCACAGGGGTAGGGAACACTGAAGCTTTCTTT. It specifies CASSTTGVGNTEAFF.

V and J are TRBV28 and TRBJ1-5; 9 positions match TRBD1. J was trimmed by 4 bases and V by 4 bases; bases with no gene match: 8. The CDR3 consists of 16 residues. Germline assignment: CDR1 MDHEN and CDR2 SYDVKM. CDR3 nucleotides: TGTGCCAGCAGTTCCGGGACAGGGTCGGGGAATCAGCCCCAGCATTTT. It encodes CASSSGTGSGNQPQHF.

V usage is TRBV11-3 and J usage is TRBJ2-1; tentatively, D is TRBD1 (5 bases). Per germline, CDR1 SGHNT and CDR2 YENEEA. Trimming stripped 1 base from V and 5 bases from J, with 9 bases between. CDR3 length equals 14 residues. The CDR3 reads CASSLARAHNEQFF. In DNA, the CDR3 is TGTGCCAGCAGCTTAGCCAGGGCACACAATGAGCAGTTCTTC.

DNA for the CDR3: TGTGCCAGCAGGACTAGCGGTCTCGAGCAGTACTTC. The encoded protein is CASRTSGLEQYF. The rearrangement links TRBV7-2 to TRBJ2-7; 9 bases match TRBD2. Germline V lookup: CDR1 SGHTA, CDR2 FQGNSA. The CDR3 length is 12 residues. Germline trimming cut 6 bases from V and 6 bases from J; bases unmatched to any gene: 3.